These T cell receptor beta chains were read from a single sample in a study of response to subunit inactivated influenza vaccine. Via MiXCR, TCRdb re-called the RT-PCR reads, giving one row per CDR3 protein. The data contain approximately 730,000 distinct CDR3 sequences, approximately 15% of them singletons. The sample in question was PBMCs from blood, obtained approximately 15 days before vaccination. The receptors stem from a man between 45 and 60 years old who received an inactivated influenza vaccine. Each CDR3 is given with its conserved first and last residue. D genes are given only for firm matches. Size tells how often a clone was seen (once, few, many) or the class of an expanded clone, and some rows leave it out.

TRBJ1-5 many . TRBV20-1 CSARATSQGNQPQHF TGCAGTGCTAGAGCCACTTCGCAGGGGAATCAGCCCCAGCATTTT
TRBJ1-2 . . TRBV6-2/TRBV6-3 CASSQGTSNYGYTF TGTGCCAGCAGCCAAGGGACATCCAACTATGGCTACACCTTC
TRBJ2-7 . TRBD1 TRBV6-2/TRBV6-3 CASILRPGTGKTSNPSSYEQYF TGTGCCAGCATCCTACGTCCCGGGACAGGGAAAACCTCAAACCCCAGCTCCTACGAGCAGTACTTC
TRBJ2-3 many . TRBV28 CASSSTTQYF TGTGCCAGCAGTTCAACGACGCAGTATTTT
TRBJ1-5 . . TRBV5-5 CASSWGSDQPQHF TGTGCCAGCAGCTGGGGTTCCGACCAGCCCCAGCATTTT
TRBJ2-7 few TRBD2 TRBV7-2 CASSSAGGQYEQYF TGTGCCAGCAGCTCAGCGGGAGGGCAATACGAGCAGTACTTC
TRBJ2-7 many TRBD2 TRBV29-1 CSVELRVAGAYEQYF TGCAGCGTTGAGTTGAGGGTAGCGGGAGCCTACGAGCAGTACTTC
TRBJ2-3 . . TRBV5-5 CASSLGPGPGADTQYF TGTGCCAGCAGCTTGGGGCCGGGACCAGGGGCAGATACGCAGTATTTT
TRBJ2-3 . . TRBV27 CASRPRAVPDTQYF TGTGCCAGCAGGCCCCGTGCGGTCCCAGATACGCAGTATTTT
TRBJ1-4 . . TRBV5-1 CASSLFASSNEKLFF TGCGCCAGCAGCCTGTTCGCGTCCTCTAATGAAAAACTGTTTTTT
TRBJ2-7 few . TRBV21-1 CASSKNGRSSYEQYF TGTGCCAGCAGCAAAAATGGGAGAAGCTCCTACGAGCAGTACTTC
TRBJ1-2 . . TRBV5-5 CASRADSGGNYGYTF TGTGCCAGCAGGGCGGACAGTGGGGGAAACTATGGCTACACCTTC
TRBJ1-6 few . TRBV2 CASSLNGVGPLHF TGTGCCAGCAGTCTAAATGGGGTGGGGCCCCTCCACTTT
TRBJ1-5 . . TRBV2 CASRRDSQIEPQHF TGTGCCAGCAGACGGGACTCCCAAATCGAGCCCCAGCATTTT
TRBJ1-1 few . TRBV7-2 CASSLGVGRANTEAFF TGTGCCAGCAGCTTAGGGGTGGGCAGGGCAAACACTGAAGCTTTCTTT
TRBJ2-3 few . TRBV21-1 CASTPLAGGPTDTQYF TGTGCCAGCACCCCACTAGCGGGAGGTCCCACAGATACGCAGTATTTT
TRBJ2-1 few . TRBV5-5 CATKGYDSYNEQFF TGTGCCACTAAGGGATATGACTCCTACAATGAGCAGTTCTTC
TRBJ2-7 . TRBD1 TRBV20-1 CSAIQWQGAYEQYF TGCAGTGCTATTCAGTGGCAGGGGGCATACGAGCAGTACTTC
TRBJ2-5 few TRBD1 TRBV12-3/TRBV12-4 CASSQDRQWGTQYF TGTGCCAGCAGCCAGGACAGGCAATGGGGGACCCAGTACTTC
TRBJ2-2 many . TRBV11-2 CASSLVILNTGELFF TGTGCCAGCAGCTTAGTAATTTTGAACACCGGGGAGCTGTTTTTT
TRBJ2-3 few TRBD2 TRBV10-3 CAISVGIAGGPWDTQYF TGTGCCATCAGTGTTGGGATAGCGGGGGGGCCATGGGATACGCAGTATTTT
TRBJ1-5 . . TRBV6-2/TRBV6-3 CASKDQGNQPQHF TGTGCCAGCAAAGACCAAGGGAATCAGCCCCAGCATTTT
TRBJ2-3 . TRBD2 TRBV5-1 CASSLGTSGSGLDTQYF TGCGCCAGCAGCTTGGGGACTAGCGGGAGTGGTTTGGATACGCAGTATTTT
TRBJ2-7 few TRBD1 TRBV20-1 CSATPGQGYEQYF TGCAGTGCTACCCCGGGACAGGGCTACGAGCAGTACTTC
TRBJ1-1 . . TRBV20-1 CSARDLRRADTEAFF TGCAGTGCTAGAGATTTACGTCGGGCGGACACTGAAGCTTTCTTT
TRBJ2-7 . TRBD2 TRBV6-2/TRBV6-3 CASSPPTSGIYEQYF TGTGCCAGCAGTCCCCCGACTAGCGGCATCTACGAGCAGTACTTC
TRBJ2-4 few . TRBV2 CASSDYATAKNIQYF TGTGCCAGCAGTGACTATGCTACAGCCAAAAACATTCAGTACTTC
TRBJ1-5 few . TRBV6-2/TRBV6-3 CASSYFTGRNQPQHF TGTGCCAGCAGTTACTTCACAGGGCGAAATCAGCCCCAGCATTTT
TRBJ2-7 few . TRBV6-2/TRBV6-3 CASTDVGRGYEQYF TGTGCCAGCACCGACGTAGGGAGAGGGTACGAGCAGTACTTC
TRBJ2-1 many TRBD1 TRBV7-9 CASSFLGQGYNEQFF TGTGCCAGCAGCTTCCTCGGACAGGGCTACAATGAGCAGTTCTTC
TRBJ2-2 . . TRBV5-5 CASSSPLAAGELFF TGTGCCAGCAGCTCTCCACTGGCCGCCGGGGAGCTGTTTTTT
TRBJ2-1 many . TRBV5-1 CASSGKSSYNEQFF TGCGCCAGCAGCGGCAAAAGCTCCTACAATGAGCAGTTCTTC
TRBJ1-1 . TRBD1 TRBV2 CASSEGTGHTEAFF TGTGCCAGCAGTGAAGGGACAGGCCACACTGAAGCTTTCTTT
TRBJ2-2 . . TRBV5-1 CASSLSTANTGELFF TGCGCCAGCAGCTTATCTACAGCGAACACCGGGGAGCTGTTTTTT
TRBJ2-2 few . TRBV5-1 CASSFLLTGTKNTGELFF TGCGCCAGCAGCTTTTTACTTACCGGGACAAAGAACACCGGGGAGCTGTTTTTT
TRBJ1-1 few . TRBV5-1 CASSLAGETMNTEAFF TGCGCCAGCAGCCTTGCGGGGGAAACAATGAACACTGAAGCTTTCTTT
TRBJ2-1 . TRBD2 TRBV6-1 CASRDPGTSAYNEQFF TGTGCCAGCAGAGACCCCGGGACTAGCGCTTACAATGAGCAGTTCTTC